This TCR beta chain was obtained from a study of blood T cell repertoires in COVID-19. The assay was immunoSEQ multiplex PCR, and TCRdb's table has in-frame clones only and misses some. The sample has approximately 120,000 clones; about 86% are singletons. Per germline, CDR1 SNHLY and CDR2 FYNNEI. V dropped 7 bases and J dropped 2 bases, with 12 bases sitting between them. The CDR3 runs 13 residues. The source is a woman aged 45-65 years who had recovered from COVID-19. The material sequenced was peripheral blood. The genes are TRBV2 and TRBJ2-7; D perhaps matches TRBD2 (6 bases). CDR3 in DNA: TGTGCCAGCACAGGCGGGGTTACCTACGAGCAGTACTTC. Translation: CASTGGVTYEQYF.